The next 30 T cell receptor beta chains were all read from a single sample in a study of shared clonotypes between healthy human individuals. Using immunoSEQ multiplex PCR, the repertoire was profiled, and TCRdb retains in-frame clones only, with some absent. The sample has a few million clones, 93% seen once; the top ten hold about 0.37%. Sequenced sample: naive CD4+ T cells from PBMCs. Noted subset: CD45RA+ positively selected. The receptors come from a man aged 18 to 30 in good health. Some clones in this sample may be carry-over from other donors' samples.

As to this clone: The same CDR3 is also encoded by other DNA sequences in this sample. The gene calls are TRBV7-3 and TRBJ2-7; 7 bases map to TRBD2. With V trimmed by 5 bases and J by 1 base, 2 bases remained unmatched. In germline, CDR1 is SGHTA, CDR2 FQGTGA. This CDR3 contains 13 residues. CDR3 sequence (DNA): TGTGCCAGCAGCCCCGGGGGGTCCTACGAGCAGTACTTC. Protein sequence: CASSPGGSYEQYF.

The chain has TRBV7-2 and TRBJ2-7; TRBD1 aligns across 9 bases. V lost 4 bases, J lost 4 bases, and 8 bases stayed unmatched. This CDR3 spans 15 amino acids. Germline CDR1 SGHTA, CDR2 FQGNSA. CDR3 bases: TGTGCCAGCAGCTCCCAGGGGACAGGGCTTTACGAGCAGTACTTC. This sequence encodes CASSSQGTGLYEQYF.

As for this clone: The sample holds other DNA sequences that translate to the same CDR3. V and J are TRBV5-4 and TRBJ2-7; unclear D gene. The CDR3 loop spans 13 amino acids. Trimming stripped 4 bases from V and 4 bases from J, with 12 bases between. Germline assignment: CDR1 SGHNT and CDR2 YYREEE (reference sequence). The CDR3 sequence is CASSPPRSYEQYF. The CDR3, as DNA: TGTGCCAGCAGCCCCCCCCGGTCGTACGAGCAGTACTTC. Full variable domain (outside the CDR3, taken from reference TRBV5-4 and TRBJ2-7): ETGVTQSPTHLIKTRGQQVTLRCSSQSGHNTVSWYQQALGQGPQFIFQYYREEENGRGNFPPRFSGLQFPNYSSELNVNALELDDSALYLCASSPPRSYEQYFGPGTRLTVT.

The chain employs TRBV13 and TRBJ1-2; no reliable D call. The CDR3 sequence is 15 residues long. Germline V CDR1 and CDR2: PRHDT, FYEKMQ (reference sequence). Trimming left V 3 bases short and J 2 bases short, with 13 bases between. This CDR3 is CASSFGPDGNYGYTF. CDR3 sequence (DNA): TGTGCCAGCAGCTTCGGGCCGGACGGGAACTATGGCTACACCTTC.

V is TRBV5-4 and J is TRBJ2-7; D gene unclear. The CDR3 has 15 amino acids. The ends were cut back, 0 bases at V and 5 bases at J, with 15 bases in the middle. Germline values: CDR1 SGHNT, CDR2 YYREEE (reference sequence). The CDR3 region has the DNA TGTGCCAGCAGCTTGGGGTACAGCCCGAGTGACGAGCAGTACTTC. Its protein is CASSLGYSPSDEQYF.

This clone has only a few counts. The V call is TRBV2, the J call TRBJ2-7, with TRBD2 identical over 9 bases. CDR1 is SNHLY, CDR2 FYNNEI, per germline. CDR3 length: 13 amino acids. The V gene end was trimmed by 9 bases and the J gene end by 2 bases; junction bases not matched to a gene: 5. The CDR3 nucleotides are TGTGCCAGTGGGACTAGCAGACCCTACGAGCAGTACTTC. Amino acids: CASGTSRPYEQYF. Full variable domain (outside the CDR3, taken from reference TRBV2 and TRBJ2-7): EPEVTQTPSHQVTQMGQEVILRCVPISNHLYFYWYRQILGQKVEFLVSFYNNEISEKSEIFDDQFSVERPDGSNFTLKIRSTKLEDSAMYFCASGTSRPYEQYFGPGTRLTVT.

This clone was counted once. The chain uses TRBV14 and TRBJ2-1, with a weak D call TRBD2 (6 bases). The V gene lost 4 bases and the J gene lost 3 bases, with 13 bases spanning the gap. Germline V CDR1 and CDR2: SGHDN, FVKESK. CDR3 length equals 15 residues. CDR3 in amino acids: CASSRAGTYYNEQFF. For the CDR3, the DNA is TGTGCCAGCAGCCGAGCCGGGACTTACTACAATGAGCAGTTCTTC.

Turning to this clone: Other DNA sequences in this sample translate to the same CDR3. The chain is built from TRBV5-1 and TRBJ1-1; TRBD1 might be the D (6 bases). V was cut by 4 bases and J by 1 base, with 11 bases left in between. The CDR3 length is 14 residues. Germline-derived CDR1 and CDR2 are SGHRS and YFSETQ. This chain's CDR3 is CASSPPDRNTEAFF. The CDR3 nucleotides read TGCGCCAGCAGCCCCCCGGACAGGAACACTGAAGCTTTCTTT.

The chain uses TRBV29-1 and TRBJ2-7, with 7 positions matching TRBD2. The ends lost 7 bases at V and 5 bases at J; junction bases unmatched: 8. Per germline, CDR1 SQVTM and CDR2 ANQGSEA. The CDR3 length is 12 residues. The CDR3 coding sequence is TGCAGCGCGGGGGGTTGGGGAGACGAGCAGTACTTC. This codes for CSAGGWGDEQYF.

The rearrangement uses TRBV7-8 and TRBJ2-1, with 12 positions matching TRBD2. This CDR3 is 17 amino acids long. Trimming took 4 bases from V and 4 from J; bases not matched to a gene: 8. In germline, CDR1 is SGHVS, CDR2 FQNEAQ. The CDR3 coding sequence is TGTGCCAGCAGCTCCGGACTAGCGGGATTCATATACAATGAGCAGTTCTTC. This encodes CASSSGLAGFIYNEQFF.

The chain joins TRBV27 to TRBJ2-7; D may be TRBD2 (6 bases). With 10 bases removed from V and 2 bases from J, the gap between germline ends came to 15 bases. Germline V gene lookup returns CDR1 MNHEY and CDR2 SMNVEV (reference sequence). The CDR3 length is 13 residues. CDR3 residues: CATRGLGTYEQYF. The CDR3 DNA reads TGTGCCACGAGGGGACTGGGGACCTACGAGCAGTACTTC.

V and J are TRBV6-1 and TRBJ2-7; D perhaps matches TRBD1 (6 bases). CDR3 length: 14 amino acids. V lost 3 bases, J lost 2 bases, and 11 bases lay in between. Germline V gives CDR1 MNHNS, CDR2 SASEGT. CDR3 sequence: CASSDLRGTYEQYF. CDR3 nucleotides: TGTGCCAGCAGTGACCTCAGGGGAACCTACGAGCAGTACTTC.

This clone showed up just once. The V and J genes are TRBV5-1 and TRBJ2-7; weak D call: TRBD2 (6 bases). V lost 5 bases and J 2 bases, leaving 11 bases between the germline ends. The CDR3 spans 13 residues. Germline V gene sequence: CDR1 SGHRS, CDR2 YFSETQ. CDR3 in DNA: TGCGCCAGCAGTTCCGGGGGTACCTACGAGCAGTACTTC. Translating gives CASSSGGTYEQYF.

The chain is built from TRBV28 and TRBJ2-7, with unresolved D. Trimming took 5 bases from V and 3 from J, leaving 11 bases between them. Germline CDR1 reads MDHEN; CDR2 reads SYDVKM. CDR3 length: 13 residues. The CDR3 loop reads CASSRGVDYEQYF. The CDR3 region has the DNA TGTGCCAGCAGTAGAGGAGTGGACTACGAGCAGTACTTC.

Comment on this clone: Different DNA sequences within this sample yield the same CDR3. V usage is TRBV5-1 and J usage is TRBJ1-1, with a possible D match to TRBD1 (6 bases). The CDR3 extends over 14 amino acids. V was pared by 0 bases and J by 2 bases, with 8 bases between. CDR1 and CDR2 from the germline V gene are SGHRS and YFSETQ. The CDR3 region has the DNA TGCGCCAGCAGCTTGGGGACAGCCAACACTGAAGCTTTCTTT. It codes for CASSLGTANTEAFF.

This clone was observed once. The rearrangement links TRBV5-1 to TRBJ2-6; D gene ambiguous. Per germline, CDR1 SGHRS and CDR2 YFSETQ. Deletions cut 4 bases from V and 1 base from J, with 9 bases between. This CDR3 has 15 amino acids. This CDR3 reads CASSTDGSGANVLTF. In DNA, the CDR3 is TGCGCCAGCAGCACGGACGGGTCTGGGGCCAACGTCCTGACTTTC. Full variable domain (outside the CDR3, taken from reference TRBV5-1 and TRBJ2-6): KAGVTQTPRYLIKTRGQQVTLSCSPISGHRSVSWYQQTPGQGLQFLFEYFSETQRNKGNFPGRFSGRQFSNSRSEMNVSTLELGDSALYLCASSTDGSGANVLTFGAGSRLTVL.

Regarding this clone: One end of the junction varies from germline; a read error may be responsible. The J gene is TRBJ1-2, the V gene TRBV19; unclear D gene. The CDR3 runs to 13 residues. CDR1 and CDR2 (germline): LNHDA, SQIVND (reference sequence). The CDR3 DNA follows: TGTGCCAGTAGTATGGGCAGTCCCCGGCGCTACATCTTC. Protein sequence: CASSMGSPRRYIF.

V gene TRBV5-1 combines with J gene TRBJ2-2; D possibly uses TRBD1 or TRBD2 (5 bases each). The CDR3 totals 14 residues. Germline V lookup: CDR1 SGHRS, CDR2 YFSETQ. Trimming took off 6 bases at V and 4 bases at J, with 13 bases between the two ends. CDR3 sequence: CASIGPGGTGELFF. In nucleotides, the CDR3 is TGCGCCAGCATCGGGCCTGGGGGCACCGGGGAGCTGTTTTTT.

The J gene is TRBJ2-1, the V gene TRBV27, with 7 bases identical to TRBD2. Germline values: CDR1 MNHEY, CDR2 SMNVEV (reference sequence). The CDR3 loop spans 14 amino acids. Trimming at V came to 2 bases and at J to 6 bases, leaving 4 bases not matched to a gene. The CDR3 loop is CASSLMWEGNEQFF. The DNA of the CDR3 is TGTGCCAGCAGTTTAATGTGGGAGGGCAATGAGCAGTTCTTC.

V gene TRBV19 combines with J gene TRBJ1-3; D might be TRBD1 (6 bases). This CDR3 comprises 16 residues. Germline values: CDR1 LNHDA, CDR2 SQIVND (reference sequence). Trimming left V 2 bases short and J 2 bases short, with 13 bases between. CDR3 sequence: CASSIWWQGPGNTIYF. CDR3 DNA sequence: TGTGCCAGTAGTATATGGTGGCAGGGGCCTGGAAACACCATATATTTT.

The chain carries TRBV5-1 and TRBJ1-4; no definite D call. The CDR3 extends over 13 amino acids. Germline assignment: CDR1 SGHRS and CDR2 YFSETQ. The V end was cut by 0 bases, the J end by 7 bases, with 7 bases between. The CDR3 nucleotides read TGCGCCAGCAGCTTGGAACTGGGTGAAAAACTGTTTTTT. It translates to CASSLELGEKLFF.

A note on this clone: The same CDR3 can be traced to other DNA sequences in this sample. The V call is TRBV5-1, the J call TRBJ2-3, with a tentative D call TRBD1 (7 bases). V was cut by 0 bases and J by 0 bases, with 14 bases left in between. Germline-derived CDR1 and CDR2 are SGHRS and YFSETQ. The CDR3 is 17 residues long. CDR3 amino acids: CASSLGRGTASTDTQYF. As DNA, the CDR3 is TGCGCCAGCAGCTTGGGCCGGGGGACAGCTAGCACAGATACGCAGTATTTT.

The V and J genes are TRBV18 and TRBJ1-5; D not resolved. Per germline, CDR1 KGHSH and CDR2 LQKENI. V shed 4 bases and J shed 2 bases, with 12 bases lying between them. CDR3 length: 15 residues. Here the CDR3 DNA reads TGTGCCAGCTCACTGACTAGTGGTGGCAATCAGCCCCAGCATTTT. Its protein product is CASSLTSGGNQPQHF.

The rearrangement joins TRBV7-2 to TRBJ2-5, with D hard to call. This CDR3 has 15 amino acids. Germline V gene data show CDR1 as SGHTA and CDR2 as FQGNSA. V dropped 3 bases and J dropped 1 base, with 12 bases sitting between them. Written as DNA, the CDR3 is TGTGCCAGCAGCTTGGTTCGGAGCCTCCAAGAGACCCAGTACTTC. Its protein is CASSLVRSLQETQYF.

Comments on this clone: This specimen includes other DNA sequences encoding the same CDR3. CDR3 residues: CASSFVEYGYTF. The CDR3 DNA reads TGTGCCAGCAGTTTTGTCGAATATGGCTACACCTTC. This rearrangement joins TRBV28 to TRBJ1-2, with D unresolved. Germline V gene sequence: CDR1 MDHEN, CDR2 SYDVKM. The CDR3 extends over 12 amino acids. Trimming took off 3 bases at V and 5 bases at J, with 7 bases between the two ends.

The chain employs TRBV9 and TRBJ1-1; D may be TRBD1 (5 bases). V shed 3 bases and J shed 4 bases, with 16 bases lying between them. CDR3 length equals 15 residues. Per germline, CDR1 SGDLS and CDR2 YYNGEE. The DNA of the CDR3 is TGTGCCAGCAGCGCACAAGGCAGGGTGGGCACTGAAGCTTTCTTT. It encodes CASSAQGRVGTEAFF.

This clone was seen just once. The chain employs TRBV9 and TRBJ2-2; D ambiguous. The CDR3 spans 15 residues. Trimming took off 3 bases at V and 2 bases at J, with 11 bases between the two ends. CDR1 is SGDLS, CDR2 YYNGEE, per germline. In DNA form, the CDR3 reads TGTGCCAGCAGCGCAACAGCACATAACACCGGGGAGCTGTTTTTT. Protein: CASSATAHNTGELFF.

This clone has just one count. The identical CDR3 is also encoded by other nucleotide sequences in the sample. The chain uses TRBV7-3 and TRBJ2-2; D not certain. The germline gives CDR1 SGHTA, CDR2 FQGTGA. V lost 2 bases and J lost 2, with 9 bases in between. The CDR3 is made up of 15 amino acids. This CDR3 is CASSLLGRNTGELFF. The CDR3 DNA reads as TGTGCCAGCAGCTTATTGGGCCGAAACACCGGGGAGCTGTTTTTT.

The chain has TRBV7-2 and TRBJ1-2; 8 nucleotides agree with TRBD1. This CDR3 has 14 amino acids. After removal of 7 bases from V and 3 bases from J, the junction contained 7 bases not matched to a gene. The germline gives CDR1 SGHTA, CDR2 FQGNSA. CDR3 sequence reads: CASTIGQGDYGYTF. The CDR3 DNA reads TGTGCCAGCACCATAGGACAGGGCGACTATGGCTACACCTTC.

This chain uses TRBV7-8 with TRBJ2-1, with 8 bases fitting TRBD1. Trimming removed 5 bases from V and 7 bases from J; junction bases left unmatched: 4. Germline CDR1 reads SGHVS; CDR2 reads FQNEAQ. This CDR3 is built from 13 residues. In nucleotides, the CDR3 is TGTGCCAGCAGCGTAGACAGGGGTAATGAGCAGTTCTTC. It yields the protein CASSVDRGNEQFF. Supplemented by reference TRBV7-8 and TRBJ2-1, the full variable domain reads GAGVSQSPRYKVAKRGQDVALRCDPISGHVSLFWYQQALGQGPEFLTYFQNEAQLDKSGLPSDRFFAERPEGSVSTLKIQRTQQEDSAVYLCASSVDRGNEQFFGPGTRLTVL.